These T cell receptor beta chains were read from a single sample in a study of blood T cells in healthy people across ages. Via MiXCR, TCRdb re-called the 5' RACE reads, giving one row per CDR3 protein. Here the sample spans 730,000 or so distinct CDR3 sequences, approximately 40% being singletons. Sequenced sample: blood. These receptors originate from an elderly man in good health. The CDR3 runs from the conserved cysteine through the conserved F or W.

cdr3_length	v_call	j_call	cdr3_aa
16	TRBV19	-	CASSIKSTLAKNIQYF
12	TRBV28	TRBJ1-4	CAGNVRDEKLFF
15	TRBV7-2	TRBJ2-1	CASTLDRTISNEQFF
13	TRBV14	TRBJ2-7	CASSQGRLYEQYF
15	TRBV20-1	TRBJ2-3	CSARDPGSSTDTQYF
16	TRBV5-5	TRBJ2-3	CASSLDFGASTDTQYF
17	TRBV7-8	TRBJ2-3	CASSSPLAGVGTDTQYF
15	TRBV6-2/TRBV6-3	TRBJ2-1	CATKSGHRLYNEQFF
12	TRBV29-1	TRBJ2-7	CSVRQGVYEQYF
15	TRBV29-1	TRBJ2-1	CSVEDEGGQTNEQFF
14	TRBV15	TRBJ2-5	CATSREDRVGEQYF
14	TRBV20-1	TRBJ2-3	CSARGTGMADTQYF
17	TRBV12-3/TRBV12-4	TRBJ2-7	CASSLATVTGSSYEQYF
15	TRBV20-1	TRBJ2-3	CSARALLDQGYTQYF
15	TRBV6-1	TRBJ2-5	CASSEARRLQETQYF
13	TRBV6-2/TRBV6-3	TRBJ1-2	CASSSGNDYGYTF
16	TRBV4-1	TRBJ2-1	CASSLTTSGGAGEQFF
15	TRBV25-1	TRBJ1-1	CASSERWGTNTEAFF
11	TRBV7-2	TRBJ1-1	CASSFGVMAFF
15	TRBV28	TRBJ2-7	CASSLGQGNSYEQYF
16	TRBV7-2	TRBJ2-3	CASSLFVDRGTDTQYF
14	TRBV20-1	TRBJ1-2	CSATRDSGGYGYTF
15	TRBV7-2	TRBJ2-3	CASSPDGTRVDTQYF
16	TRBV28	TRBJ2-3	CASSYAGTGFTDTQYF
17	TRBV6-5	TRBJ2-7	CASSYSAPTLGSYEQYF
13	TRBV7-9	TRBJ2-4	CASTDFSPSRQYF
13	TRBV20-1	TRBJ2-5	CSARRGEGETQYF
16	TRBV5-1	TRBJ2-7	CASSLRSGTGNYEQYF